Sequencing of this T cell receptor beta chain was carried out in a study of blood T cell repertoires in COVID-19. Study-level information: COVID-19 samples from acute and convalescent phases originated in the United States, Italy and Spain.

Unmatched junction bases numbered 10, after V lost 2 bases and J lost 2 bases. Germline V lookup: CDR1 SGDLS, CDR2 YYNGEE. CDR3 size: 18 residues. Using immunoSEQ multiplex PCR, the repertoire was profiled, and TCRdb retains in-frame clones only, with some absent. Among roughly 300,000 clones listed, over 80% were seen once. This sequence originates from a woman aged 35 to 49 who had recovered from COVID-19. The specimen sequenced was peripheral blood. The chain recombines TRBV9 with TRBJ1-4; 9 bases line up with TRBD1. CDR3 in amino acids: CASSVGGTGFATNEKLFF. The DNA for the CDR3 is TGTGCCAGCAGCGTGGGGGGGACAGGGTTCGCTACTAATGAAAAACTGTTTTTT.